Listed below are T cell receptor beta chains from one sample, sequenced in a study of T cells in localized non-small cell lung cancer. Sequencing was performed with immunoSEQ multiplex PCR; in TCRdb, only in-frame clones are kept and a portion is missing. This table has about 39,000 clones, roughly 77% appearing once. Source: PBMCs, taken before any cancer treatment. These receptors all stem from a woman aged 35 to 70 with stage II squamous cell lung carcinoma. Both conserved end residues are part of each CDR3. A D gene is named only where the DNA matches it firmly. The size field is filled for only some rows; it gives once, few, many or a size class.

d_call: NA
clone_size: NA
v_call: TRBV10-2
j_call: TRBJ1-1
cdr3_nt: TGCGCCAGCAGTGAGTCGAATCTTGGGGCAGGGGAGACTGAAGCTTTCTTT
cdr3_aa: CASSESNLGAGETEAFF

d_call: TRBD1
clone_size: NA
v_call: TRBV5-7
j_call: TRBJ2-4
cdr3_nt: TGTGCCAGCAGTCCAGACAGGGAAGGAGCCAAAAACATTCAGTACTTC
cdr3_aa: CASSPDREGAKNIQYF

d_call: TRBD2
clone_size: NA
v_call: TRBV29-1
j_call: TRBJ2-7
cdr3_nt: TGCAGCGTTGAAGATCGGAGCGGGAATTACGAGCAGTACTTC
cdr3_aa: CSVEDRSGNYEQYF

d_call: NA
clone_size: NA
v_call: TRBV10-3
j_call: TRBJ2-3
cdr3_nt: TGTGCCATCAGTGAGTCCTCTCGGGTCGGCACAGATACGCAGTATTTT
cdr3_aa: CAISESSRVGTDTQYF

d_call: TRBD1
clone_size: NA
v_call: TRBV5-1
j_call: TRBJ2-2
cdr3_nt: TGCGCCAGCAGCTTAGGGACAGGAGCCCCGAGCCTGAACACCGGGGAGCTGTTTTTT
cdr3_aa: CASSLGTGAPSLNTGELFF

d_call: NA
clone_size: NA
v_call: TRBV28
j_call: TRBJ1-5
cdr3_nt: TGTGCCAGCAGTTTATTCTCCCCCAGGGACCAGCCCCAGCATTTT
cdr3_aa: CASSLFSPRDQPQHF

d_call: TRBD1
clone_size: few
v_call: TRBV19
j_call: TRBJ1-5
cdr3_nt: TGTGCCAGTAGTATTGCTTACAGGGGAGGGCATCAGCCCCAGCATTTT
cdr3_aa: CASSIAYRGGHQPQHF

d_call: TRBD1
clone_size: NA
v_call: TRBV29-1
j_call: TRBJ2-7
cdr3_nt: TGCAGCGTCTGGGACAGGGGATCATGGGAGCAGTACTTC
cdr3_aa: CSVWDRGSWEQYF

d_call: TRBD1
clone_size: NA
v_call: TRBV7-2
j_call: TRBJ1-2
cdr3_nt: TGTGCCAGCACACCCCCAGGGGGACAGGCCCTCTATGGCTACACCTTC
cdr3_aa: CASTPPGGQALYGYTF

d_call: TRBD1
clone_size: NA
v_call: TRBV25-1
j_call: TRBJ2-3
cdr3_nt: TGTGCCAGCAGACCTCAGACGGGACAGGGAAACACAGATACGCAGTATTTT
cdr3_aa: CASRPQTGQGNTDTQYF

d_call: NA
clone_size: NA
v_call: TRBV25-1
j_call: TRBJ2-7
cdr3_nt: TGTGCCAGCAGTGAATGGCAGGGATACGAGCAGTACTTC
cdr3_aa: CASSEWQGYEQYF

d_call: TRBD2
clone_size: NA
v_call: TRBV7-2
j_call: TRBJ2-5
cdr3_nt: TGTGCCAGCAGCTTCCTGGTTAGCGGGGAAGAGACCCAGTACTTC
cdr3_aa: CASSFLVSGEETQYF

d_call: NA
clone_size: NA
v_call: TRBV4-3
j_call: TRBJ2-1
cdr3_nt: TGCGCCAGCAGCCAGGTAGGACAGTTCAATGAGCAGTTCTTC
cdr3_aa: CASSQVGQFNEQFF

d_call: TRBD1
clone_size: NA
v_call: TRBV7-8
j_call: TRBJ1-3
cdr3_nt: TGTGCCAGCACCTTGGACAGGGGAGGAAACACCATATATTTT
cdr3_aa: CASTLDRGGNTIYF

d_call: NA
clone_size: NA
v_call: TRBV29-1
j_call: TRBJ1-4
cdr3_nt: TGCAGCGTTGGGGGGGCAGGCCCAACTAAACTGTTTTTT
cdr3_aa: CSVGGAGPTKLFF